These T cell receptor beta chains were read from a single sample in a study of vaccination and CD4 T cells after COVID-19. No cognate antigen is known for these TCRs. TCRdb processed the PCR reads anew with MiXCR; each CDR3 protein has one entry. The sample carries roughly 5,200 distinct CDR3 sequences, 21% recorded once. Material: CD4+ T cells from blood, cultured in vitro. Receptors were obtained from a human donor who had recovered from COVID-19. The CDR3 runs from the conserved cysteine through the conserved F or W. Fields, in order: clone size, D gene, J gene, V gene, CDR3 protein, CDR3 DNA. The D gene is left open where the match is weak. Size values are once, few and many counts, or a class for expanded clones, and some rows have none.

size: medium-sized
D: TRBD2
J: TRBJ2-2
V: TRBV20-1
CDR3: CSARSSRELAGSGELFF
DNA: TGCAGTGCTAGGAGTTCGAGGGAACTAGCGGGGTCCGGGGAGCTGTTTTTT

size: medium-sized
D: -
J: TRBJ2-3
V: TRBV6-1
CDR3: CASSDLFTDTQYF
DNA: TGTGCCAGCAGTGATCTGTTCACAGATACGCAGTATTTT

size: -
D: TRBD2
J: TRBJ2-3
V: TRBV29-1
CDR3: CSVEGLAGTTDTQYF
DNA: TGCAGCGTTGAAGGGCTAGCGGGGACCACAGATACGCAGTATTTT

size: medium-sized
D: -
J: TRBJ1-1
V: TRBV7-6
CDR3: CASSLAGTGSAEAFF
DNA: TGTGCCAGCAGCTTAGCTGGGACGGGGTCCGCTGAAGCTTTCTTT

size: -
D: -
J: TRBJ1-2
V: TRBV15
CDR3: CATSRDPGFAYGFTF
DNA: TGTGCCACCAGCAGAGATCCTGGATTCGCCTATGGCTTCACCTTC

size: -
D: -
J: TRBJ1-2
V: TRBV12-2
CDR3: CASRLCRGYTF
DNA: TGTGCAAGTCGCTTATGTCGGGGCTACACCTTC

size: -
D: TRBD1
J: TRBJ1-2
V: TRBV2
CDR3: CASSWDRNYGYTF
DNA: TGTGCCAGCAGTTGGGACAGGAACTATGGCTACACCTTC

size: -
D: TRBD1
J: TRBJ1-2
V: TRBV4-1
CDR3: CASSQVNRGVYGYTF
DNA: TGCGCCAGCAGCCAAGTTAACAGGGGAGTCTATGGCTACACCTTC

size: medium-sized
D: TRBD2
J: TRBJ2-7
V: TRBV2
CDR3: CASSPLAGPRQYF
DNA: TGTGCCAGCAGCCCACTAGCGGGGCCCAGGCAGTACTTC

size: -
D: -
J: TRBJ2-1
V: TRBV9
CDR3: CASSVRQVTYNEQFF
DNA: TGTGCCAGCAGCGTTAGACAGGTGACCTACAATGAGCAGTTCTTC

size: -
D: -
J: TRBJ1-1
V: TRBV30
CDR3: CASRDGAEAFF
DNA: TGTGCCTCCCGGGACGGGGCTGAAGCTTTCTTT

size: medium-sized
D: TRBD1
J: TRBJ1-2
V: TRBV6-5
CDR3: CASSYHTGRILGTGGLGYTF
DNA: TGTGCCAGCAGTTACCATACGGGACGAATACTCGGGACAGGGGGGCTTGGCTACACCTTC

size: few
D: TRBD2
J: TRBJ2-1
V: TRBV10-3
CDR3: CAISEFPAGGIYNEQFF
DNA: TGTGCCATCAGTGAATTTCCAGCGGGGGGGATCTACAATGAGCAGTTCTTC

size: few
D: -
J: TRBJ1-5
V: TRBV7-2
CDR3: CASSLMHSNQPQHF
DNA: TGTGCCAGCAGCCTTATGCATAGCAATCAGCCCCAGCATTTT

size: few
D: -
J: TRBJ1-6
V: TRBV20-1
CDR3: CSARTIGDSPLHF
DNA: TGCAGTGCTAGAACAATTGGGGATTCACCCCTCCACTTT

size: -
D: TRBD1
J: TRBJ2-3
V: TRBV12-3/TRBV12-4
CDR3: CASSSGQGAGTDTQYF
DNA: TGTGCCAGCAGTTCAGGGCAGGGGGCTGGCACAGATACGCAGTATTTT

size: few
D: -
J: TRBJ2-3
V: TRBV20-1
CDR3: CSASAGMGTDTQYF
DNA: TGCAGTGCTAGTGCCGGTATGGGCACAGATACGCAGTATTTT

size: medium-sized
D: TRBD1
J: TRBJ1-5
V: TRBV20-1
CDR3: CSASGQGDGQPQHF
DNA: TGCAGTGCTTCCGGACAGGGAGATGGTCAGCCCCAGCATTTT

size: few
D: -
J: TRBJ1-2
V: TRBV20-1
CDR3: CSARDYKADYGYTF
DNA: TGCAGTGCTAGAGATTATAAGGCCGACTATGGCTACACCTTC

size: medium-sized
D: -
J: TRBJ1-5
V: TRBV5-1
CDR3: CASSPGHQNQPQHF
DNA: TGCGCCAGCAGCCCGGGACATCAAAATCAGCCCCAGCATTTT

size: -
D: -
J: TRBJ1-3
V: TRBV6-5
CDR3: CASSYMSGKYGNTIYF
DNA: TGTGCCAGCAGTTACATGTCAGGGAAGTATGGAAACACCATATATTTT

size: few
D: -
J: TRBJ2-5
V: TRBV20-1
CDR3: CSARPSGETQYF
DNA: TGCAGTGCAAGGCCCAGCGGAGAGACCCAGTACTTC

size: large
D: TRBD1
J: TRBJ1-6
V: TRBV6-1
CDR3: CASSTTGASPLHF
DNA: TGTGCCAGCAGTACGACAGGGGCTTCACCCCTCCACTTT

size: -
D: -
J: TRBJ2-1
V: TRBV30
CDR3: CAWSTGSRYNEQFF
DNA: TGTGCCTGGAGTACGGGGAGTCGGTACAATGAGCAGTTCTTC

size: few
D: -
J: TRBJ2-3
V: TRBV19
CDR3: CASRAASTDTQYF
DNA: TGTGCCAGTAGGGCCGCTAGCACAGATACGCAGTATTTT

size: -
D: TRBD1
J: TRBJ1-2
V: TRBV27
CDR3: CASRPPGQAFGVNYGYTF
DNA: TGTGCCAGCAGACCACCGGGACAGGCATTCGGAGTTAACTATGGCTACACCTTC

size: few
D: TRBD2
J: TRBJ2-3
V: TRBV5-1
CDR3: CASSSGLALITDTQYF
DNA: TGCGCCAGCAGCAGCGGACTAGCGCTCATCACAGATACGCAGTATTTT

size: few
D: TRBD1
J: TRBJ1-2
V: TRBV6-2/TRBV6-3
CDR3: CASRLTGGYGYTF
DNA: TGTGCCAGCAGACTTACAGGGGGCTATGGCTACACCTTC

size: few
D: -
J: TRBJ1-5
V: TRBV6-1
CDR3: CASSVQQGGHQPQHF
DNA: TGTGCCAGCAGTGTTCAACAGGGCGGGCATCAGCCCCAGCATTTT

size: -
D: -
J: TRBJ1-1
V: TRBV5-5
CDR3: CASSPEGIGRSDTEAFF
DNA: TGTGCCAGCAGCCCGGAGGGTATTGGGAGAAGTGACACTGAAGCTTTCTTT

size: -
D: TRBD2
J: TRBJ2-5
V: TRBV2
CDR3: CASSEVASGGGQETQYF
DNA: TGTGCCAGCAGTGAAGTGGCTAGCGGGGGTGGCCAAGAGACCCAGTACTTC

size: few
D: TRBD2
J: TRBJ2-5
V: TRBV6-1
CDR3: CATSSGGGYQETQYF
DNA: TGTGCCACCTCTAGCGGGGGGGGTTACCAAGAGACCCAGTACTTC

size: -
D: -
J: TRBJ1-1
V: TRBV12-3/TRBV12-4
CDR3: CASSILMGSEAFF
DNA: TGTGCCAGCAGCATCTTAATGGGGTCGGAAGCTTTCTTT

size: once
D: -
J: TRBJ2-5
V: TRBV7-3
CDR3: CASSRGSQETQYF
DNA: TGTGCCAGCAGCCGTGGATCCCAAGAGACCCAGTACTTC

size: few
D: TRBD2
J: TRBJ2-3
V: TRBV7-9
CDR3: CASSLVAGGPVAGTDTQYF
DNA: TGTGCCAGCAGCTTAGTGGCGGGGGGGCCGGTTGCGGGCACAGATACGCAGTATTTT

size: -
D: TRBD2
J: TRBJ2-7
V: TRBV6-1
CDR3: CASSEGLAGAPYEQYF
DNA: TGTGCCAGCAGTGAAGGACTAGCGGGGGCTCCCTACGAGCAGTACTTC

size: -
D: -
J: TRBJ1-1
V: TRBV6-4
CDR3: CASSVGVNTEAFF
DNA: TGTGCCAGCAGTGTGGGGGTGAACACTGAAGCTTTCTTT

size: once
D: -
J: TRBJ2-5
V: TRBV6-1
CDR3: CASSKRETQYF
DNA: TGTGCCAGCAGTAAGCGAGAGACCCAGTACTTC

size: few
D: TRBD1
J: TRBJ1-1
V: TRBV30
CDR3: CAWSRTGGDTEAFF
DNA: TGTGCCTGGAGCCGGACAGGGGGTGACACTGAAGCTTTCTTT

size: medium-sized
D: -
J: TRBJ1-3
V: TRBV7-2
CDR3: CASSLTGRLRRSGNTIYF
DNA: TGTGCCAGCAGCCTCACCGGACGGCTACGCCGCTCTGGAAACACCATATATTTT

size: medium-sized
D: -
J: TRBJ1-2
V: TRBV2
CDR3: CASSPENGYTF
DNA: TGTGCCAGCAGTCCCGAGAATGGCTACACCTTC

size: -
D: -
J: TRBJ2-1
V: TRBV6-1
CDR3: CASSRYNEQFF
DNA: TGTGCCAGCAGTCGATACAATGAGCAGTTCTTC

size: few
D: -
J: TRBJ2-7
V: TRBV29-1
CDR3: CSVAGGAGGTDEQYF
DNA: TGCAGCGTGGCCGGGGGGGCAGGGGGCACGGACGAGCAGTACTTC

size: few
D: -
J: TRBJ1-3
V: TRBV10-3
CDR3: CAISAREAGSGNTIYF
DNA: TGTGCCATCAGTGCGAGAGAGGCGGGCTCTGGAAACACCATATATTTT

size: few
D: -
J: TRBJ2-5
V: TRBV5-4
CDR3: CASRIDRSVGETQYF
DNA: TGTGCCAGCAGAATAGACCGCTCGGTTGGAGAGACCCAGTACTTC

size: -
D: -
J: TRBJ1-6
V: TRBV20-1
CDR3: CSARARDSPLHF
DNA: TGCAGTGCTAGAGCCCGAGATTCACCCCTCCACTTT

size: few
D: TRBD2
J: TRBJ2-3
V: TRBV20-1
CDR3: CSARETGGGTDTQYF
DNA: TGCAGTGCTAGAGAGACGGGGGGGGGGACAGATACGCAGTATTTT

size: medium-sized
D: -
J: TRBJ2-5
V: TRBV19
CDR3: CATRGGVETQYF
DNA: TGTGCCACACGAGGGGGTGTGGAGACCCAGTACTTC

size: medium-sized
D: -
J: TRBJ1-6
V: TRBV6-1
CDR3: CASSEEARRNSPLHF
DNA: TGTGCCAGCAGTGAAGAGGCCAGGAGGAATTCACCCCTCCACTTT

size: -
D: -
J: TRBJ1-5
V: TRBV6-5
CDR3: CASSWGSNQPQHF
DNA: TGTGCCAGCAGTTGGGGTAGCAATCAGCCCCAGCATTTT

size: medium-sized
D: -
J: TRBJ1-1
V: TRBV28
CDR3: CASDRQLMNTEAFF
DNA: TGTGCCAGCGACAGACAGTTAATGAACACTGAAGCTTTCTTT

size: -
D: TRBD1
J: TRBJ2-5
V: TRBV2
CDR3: CASSGAGGKTQYF
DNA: TGTGCCAGCAGTGGGGCAGGGGGAAAGACCCAGTACTTC

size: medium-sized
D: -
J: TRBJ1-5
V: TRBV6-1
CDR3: CASGTDSNQPQHF
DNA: TGTGCCAGCGGGACCGATAGCAATCAGCCCCAGCATTTT